The source of this T cell receptor (beta chain) is a study of T cells in Graves' hyperthyroidism and ophthalmopathy. There are many counts of this clonotype. Trimming cost V 5 bases and J 0 bases, with 19 bases left between them. The CDR3 loop spans 18 amino acids. Amplification of TCR beta CDR3 regions was performed using RNA transcripts as template. The HTBI primer set drove a first-round RT-PCR of the TCR CDR3. TCRdb used MiXCR to reprocess the multiplex PCR reads, holding one entry per CDR3 protein. There are roughly 570,000 distinct CDR3 sequences in the sample; 15% to 19% occur only once, and around 6.6% lies in the top ten.

The genes are TRBV12-3 or TRBV12-4 and TRBJ1-4, with D possibly being TRBD1 (5 bases). Sequencing was done on a sample of blood. This sequence was found in a young woman with Graves' hyperthyroidism. The CDR3 coding sequence is TGTGCCAGCAGTCCATCAGCCCTGACGGGGGCAACTAATGAAAAACTGTTTTTT. Translating it yields CASSPSALTGATNEKLFF.